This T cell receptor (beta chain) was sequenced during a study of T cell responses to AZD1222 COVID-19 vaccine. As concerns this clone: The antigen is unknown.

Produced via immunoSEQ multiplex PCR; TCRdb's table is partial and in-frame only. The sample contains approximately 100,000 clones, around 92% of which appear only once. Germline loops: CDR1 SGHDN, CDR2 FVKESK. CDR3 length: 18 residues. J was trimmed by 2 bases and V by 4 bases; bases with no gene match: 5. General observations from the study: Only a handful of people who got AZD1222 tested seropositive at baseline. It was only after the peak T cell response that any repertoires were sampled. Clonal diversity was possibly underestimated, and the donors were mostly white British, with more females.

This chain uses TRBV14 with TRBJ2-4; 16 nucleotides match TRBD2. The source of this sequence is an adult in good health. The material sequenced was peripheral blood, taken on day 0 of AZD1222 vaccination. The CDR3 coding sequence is TGTGCCAGCAGCCGGTCGGGACTAGCGGGAGGGTCCAAAAACATTCAGTACTTC. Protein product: CASSRSGLAGGSKNIQYF.